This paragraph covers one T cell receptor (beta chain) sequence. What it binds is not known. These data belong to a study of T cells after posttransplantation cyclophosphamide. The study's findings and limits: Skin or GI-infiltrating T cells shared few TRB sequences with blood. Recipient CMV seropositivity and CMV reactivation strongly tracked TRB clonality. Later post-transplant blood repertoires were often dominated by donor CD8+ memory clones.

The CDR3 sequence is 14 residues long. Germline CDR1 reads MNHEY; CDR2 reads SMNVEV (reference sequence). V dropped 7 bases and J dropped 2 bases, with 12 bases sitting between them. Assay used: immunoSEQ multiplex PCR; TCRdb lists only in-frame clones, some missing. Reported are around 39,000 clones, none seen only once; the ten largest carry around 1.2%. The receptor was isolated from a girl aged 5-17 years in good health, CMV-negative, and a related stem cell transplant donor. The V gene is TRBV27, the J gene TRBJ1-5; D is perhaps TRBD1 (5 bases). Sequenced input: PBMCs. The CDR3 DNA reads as TGTGCCAGCAAAAGGGGTCTAGGCAATCAGCCCCAGCATTTT. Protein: CASKRGLGNQPQHF.